Given below is one T cell receptor (beta chain) in context. Original data processing: It was from reference gene primer amplification that nucleated cell counts were estimated. Using immunoSEQ multiplex PCR, the repertoire was profiled, and TCRdb retains in-frame clones only, with some absent. V and J calls and clone size follow that table, whereas D and trimming were derived from the DNA. Counted here are 40,000 or so clones, roughly nine tenths occurring once; the ten biggest clones make up roughly 4.3%. The data belong to a study of blood T cell repertoires in COVID-19. Seattle enrolled patients during active infection and tracked them longitudinally. Germline V gene data show CDR1 as KGHSY and CDR2 as FQNENV. Unmatched junction bases numbered 4, after V lost 6 bases and J lost 0 bases. The CDR3 totals 14 residues.

The receptor was derived from a man between 60 and 75 years old with COVID-19, enrolled during active disease. Sequenced input: peripheral blood. The V call is TRBV16, the J call TRBJ1-2; the match to TRBD1 covers 7 bases. The DNA for the CDR3 is TGTGCCAGCAGAGATGGGACAGCTAACTATGGCTACACCTTC. It yields the protein CASRDGTANYGYTF.